The table lists the clone carrying this TCR beta chain with many counts. The antigen remains unidentified. V lost 4 bases and J 7 bases, leaving 13 bases between the germline ends. The CDR3 has 14 amino acids. Germline-derived CDR1 and CDR2 are PRHDT and FYEKMQ (reference sequence). The record originates from a study of T cells in Graves' hyperthyroidism and ophthalmopathy. Findings and caveats of the study: Ophthalmopathy, as predicted by the model, came a median about six months after the prediction.

What was amplified from RNA transcripts were TCR beta CDR3 regions. HTBI primers were employed in a first-round RT-PCR of the TCR CDR3. TCRdb analysed the multiplex PCR reads with MiXCR anew, one entry per CDR3 protein. The sample lists 300,000 to 400,000 distinct CDR3 sequences; about 18% were seen once. Across 18 months, stable Graves' hyperthyroidism was marked by no progression to ophthalmopathy. Newly diagnosed hyperthyroidism, duration under 2 months, in patients aged 18 to 65. The chain combines TRBV13 with TRBJ2-2; the D gene is possibly TRBD2 (6 bases). The sample consisted of blood. This receptor was taken from a woman aged 50 to 60 with Graves' hyperthyroidism. CDR3: CASSSPWGGGELFF. The CDR3 DNA reads as TGTGCCAGCAGCTCCCCCTGGGGAGGCGGGGAGCTGTTTTTT. Filled out from reference TRBV13 and TRBJ2-2, the complete variable domain reads AAGVIQSPRHLIKEKRETATLKCYPIPRHDTVYWYQQGPGQDPQFLISFYEKMQSDKGSIPDRFSAQQFSDYHSELNMSSLELGDSALYFCASSSPWGGGELFFGEGSRLTVL.